Listed here are 21 T cell receptor beta chains from one sample, sequenced in a study of cytomegalovirus exposure and HLA in healthy donors. With 60 Vbeta and 13 Jbeta primers, the PCR was carried out. TCRdb's table, derived via immunoSEQ multiplex PCR, lists solely in-frame clones and lacks some. The sample contains 90,000 or so clones, 80% of which appear only once. The sequencing sample was made of PBMCs. The receptors were gathered from a man aged 45-65 years in good health and CMV-seropositive.

CDR3 in amino acids: CASSLEGDNNEQFF. The CDR3 DNA reads as TGTGCCAGCAGCTTAGAGGGAGACAACAATGAGCAGTTCTTC. The chain recombines TRBV7-2 with TRBJ2-1; maybe TRBD2 (5 bases). Trimming left V 1 base short and J 5 bases short, with 9 bases between. This CDR3 is built from 14 residues. Germline assignment: CDR1 SGHTA and CDR2 FQGNSA.

The chain combines TRBV6-5 with TRBJ1-5; unclear D gene. The CDR3 totals 13 residues. Germline assignment: CDR1 MNHEY and CDR2 SVGAGI. Trimming pared 4 bases from V and 5 bases from J, leaving 9 bases between. For the CDR3, the DNA is TGTGCCAGCAGTTTAAACATCTATCAGCCCCAGCATTTT. It is translated as CASSLNIYQPQHF.

This clone was found a few times. The chain combines TRBV10-1 with TRBJ2-7; TRBD1 matches 9 bases. Germline lookup yields CDR1 WNHNN and CDR2 SYGVQD (reference sequence). V trimming: 4 bases; J trimming: 2 bases; junction bases outside the gene matches: 6. The CDR3 sequence is 15 residues long. The CDR3 bases are TGCGCCAGCAGTGGGGGGACAGGGCGCCCCTACGAGCAGTACTTC. Amino acid sequence: CASSGGTGRPYEQYF.

As DNA, the CDR3 is TGTGCCAGCAGCTTGCGGGAGGGCGTAGGCAATGAGCAGTTCTTC. Translated, it gives CASSLREGVGNEQFF. J is TRBJ2-1 and V is TRBV7-2; TRBD2 aligns across 9 bases. The CDR3 has 15 residues. V shed 3 bases and J 6 bases; nucleotides not matched to a gene: 6. Per germline, CDR1 SGHTA and CDR2 FQGNSA.

The chain's CDR3 is CASSPFGGSEAFF. Written as DNA, the CDR3 is TGTGCCAGCTCACCATTCGGGGGGTCTGAAGCTTTCTTT. The chain joins TRBV18 to TRBJ1-1; D might be TRBD1 (5 bases). Germline V lookup: CDR1 KGHSH, CDR2 LQKENI. V was cut by 2 bases and J by 6 bases, with 10 bases left in between. The CDR3 is 13 amino acids.

J is TRBJ2-1 and V is TRBV6-1, with 10 bases aligning to TRBD2. Germline loops: CDR1 MNHNS, CDR2 SASEGT. This CDR3 comprises 14 residues. V shed 8 bases, J shed 4 bases, and the junction held 5 bases outside the gene matches. The CDR3 loop reads CASRGLAQYNEQFF. The CDR3 DNA follows: TGTGCCAGCCGGGGACTAGCGCAATACAATGAGCAGTTCTTC.

The genes are TRBV5-1 and TRBJ2-4, with TRBD2 as a possible D gene (6 bases). The CDR3 sequence is 12 residues long. Trimming left V 1 base short and J 12 bases short, with 11 bases between. Germline V gene lookup returns CDR1 SGHRS and CDR2 YFSETQ. As DNA, the CDR3 is TGCGCCAGCAGCTTGCCGGGAGACAGTCAGTACTTC. It specifies CASSLPGDSQYF.

This rearrangement joins TRBV11-2 to TRBJ2-4; no firm D call. Deletions cut 5 bases from V and 4 bases from J, with 9 bases between. The germline CDR1 and CDR2 sequences are SGHAT and FQNNGV. This CDR3 has 13 residues. In nucleotides, the CDR3 is TGTGCCAGCAGCCCCCGACAAAAAAACATTCAGTACTTC. Protein: CASSPRQKNIQYF.

This chain joins TRBV27 and TRBJ2-2; TRBD2 agrees at 12 bases. The germline gives CDR1 MNHEY, CDR2 SMNVEV (reference sequence). This CDR3 has 15 residues. Germline trimming cut 5 bases from V and 3 bases from J; bases unmatched to any gene: 1. CDR3 in amino acids: CASSRTSGDTGELFF. The CDR3 region has the DNA TGTGCCAGCAGTAGGACTAGCGGGGACACCGGGGAGCTGTTTTTT.

The chain employs TRBV5-4 and TRBJ2-3, with D possibly matching TRBD2 (5 bases). Trimming removed 1 base from V and 2 bases from J, with 8 bases in between. In germline, CDR1 is SGHNT, CDR2 YYREEE (reference sequence). CDR3 length equals 14 residues. CDR3 coding DNA: TGTGCCAGCAGCTTGATCGGGATCACAGATACGCAGTATTTT. Protein sequence: CASSLIGITDTQYF.

Here the CDR3 reads CASRESGNTIYF. The CDR3 region has the DNA TGTGCCTCCAGGGAATCTGGAAACACCATATATTTT. The V and J genes are TRBV30 and TRBJ1-3, with D possibly being TRBD1 (5 bases). Between the trimmed V and J ends, which lost 7 bases and 1 base, there was a span of 8 bases. CDR1 and CDR2 from the germline V gene are GTSNPN and SVGIG (reference sequence). The CDR3 is 12 amino acids.

This rearrangement joins TRBV30 to TRBJ1-2; D is perhaps TRBD1 (5 bases). The CDR3 loop spans 13 amino acids. The V gene lost 0 bases and the J gene lost 8 bases, with 13 bases spanning the gap. Germline V gives CDR1 GTSNPN, CDR2 SVGIG (reference sequence). This CDR3 is CAWSVNPQGGYTF. The DNA of the CDR3 is TGTGCCTGGAGTGTTAATCCCCAGGGAGGCTACACCTTC. The entire variable domain, with the rest obtained from reference TRBV30 and TRBJ1-2, is as follows: SQTIHQWPATLVQPVGSPLSLECTVEGTSNPNLYWYRQAAGRGLQLLFYSVGIGQISSEVPQNLSASRPQDRQFILSSKKLLLSDSGFYLCAWSVNPQGGYTFGSGTRLTVV.

The V and J genes are TRBV2 and TRBJ2-3, with 9 bases lining up with TRBD2. Trimming at V came to 3 bases and at J to 5 bases, leaving 9 bases not matched to a gene. CDR1 is SNHLY, CDR2 FYNNEI, per germline. There are 16 residues in the CDR3. CDR3 amino acids: CASSEVLAGRVDTQYF. In nucleotides, the CDR3 is TGTGCCAGCAGTGAGGTCCTAGCGGGAAGGGTAGATACGCAGTATTTT.

In its sample, this clone was seen once. The chain joins TRBV4-3 to TRBJ1-4; 7 bases fit TRBD1. After removal of 0 bases from V and 8 bases from J, the junction contained 3 bases not matched to a gene. This CDR3 comprises 14 residues. The germline CDR1 and CDR2 sequences are LGHNA and YSLEER. The CDR3 sequence is CASSQEEGQEKLFF. The DNA of the CDR3 is TGCGCCAGCAGCCAAGAGGAGGGACAGGAAAAACTGTTTTTT.

This clone was recorded a few times. V gene TRBV29-1 combines with J gene TRBJ1-2; D unclear. The length of the CDR3 is 13 residues. V lost 7 bases and J lost 2, with 14 bases in between. The germline CDR1 and CDR2 sequences are SQVTM and ANQGSEA. The CDR3 is CSALGGRNYGYTF. CDR3 nucleotides: TGCAGCGCGCTTGGAGGGAGGAACTATGGCTACACCTTC.

This clone was detected once. The CDR3 reads CASSVTDRGNGYTF. CDR3 in DNA: TGTGCCAGCAGCGTAACTGACAGGGGTAATGGCTACACCTTC. The rearrangement uses TRBV6-5 and TRBJ1-2; 8 positions match TRBD1. This CDR3 spans 14 amino acids. Germline V gives CDR1 MNHEY, CDR2 SVGAGI. V was clipped by 6 bases and J by 6 bases; unmatched bases: 9.

CDR3 sequence: CSVELAGGPGNEQFF. DNA of the CDR3: TGCAGCGTTGAGCTAGCGGGAGGGCCGGGAAATGAGCAGTTCTTC. The rearrangement uses TRBV29-1 and TRBJ2-1; 12 nucleotides match TRBD2. The CDR3 has 15 residues. V was clipped by 3 bases and J by 7 bases; unmatched bases: 7. CDR1 and CDR2 (germline): SQVTM, ANQGSEA.

The V and J genes are TRBV18 and TRBJ2-2; TRBD2 agrees at 7 bases. The germline gives CDR1 KGHSH, CDR2 LQKENI. Trimming at V came to 6 bases and at J to 2 bases, leaving 3 bases not matched to a gene. CDR3 length equals 14 residues. DNA of the CDR3: TGTGCCAGCTCGGGGGGACTAAACACCGGGGAGCTGTTTTTT. It codes for CASSGGLNTGELFF.

J is TRBJ2-7 and V is TRBV27; 7 bases map to TRBD1. Germline CDR1 and CDR2: MNHEY and SMNVEV (reference sequence). Trimming cost V 2 bases and J 2 bases; bases outside gene matches: 3. The CDR3 length is 14 residues. This CDR3 is CASSLGTAPYEQYF. The CDR3 DNA reads TGTGCCAGCAGTTTAGGGACAGCCCCCTACGAGCAGTACTTC.

The rearrangement links TRBV18 to TRBJ2-7, with 11 bases fitting TRBD2. The CDR3 contains 15 residues. J was trimmed by 1 base and V by 3 bases; bases with no gene match: 2. Germline CDR1 KGHSH, CDR2 LQKENI. Written as DNA, the CDR3 is TGTGCCAGCTCACCGTTAGCGGGAGGGTCCTACGAGCAGTACTTC. It encodes CASSPLAGGSYEQYF.

V usage is TRBV29-1 and J usage is TRBJ1-2; 7 bases align to TRBD1. Germline V CDR1 and CDR2: SQVTM, ANQGSEA. V lost 6 bases and J lost 7; bases outside the gene matches: 8. This CDR3 spans 12 amino acids. CDR3 protein: CSVRQGEGGYTF. For the CDR3, the DNA is TGCAGCGTGAGACAGGGAGAGGGTGGCTACACCTTC.